This T cell receptor (beta chain) is drawn from a study of blood T cell repertoires in COVID-19. The CDR3 has 17 amino acids. Data came from immunoSEQ multiplex PCR; TCRdb stores just in-frame clones and leaves some out. The sample carries about 160,000 clones, approximately 95% recorded once. Source material: peripheral blood. The V call is TRBV21-1, the J call TRBJ2-3; the tabulated D call, TRBD1, remains unverified against the DNA. TRBV21-1 represents a pseudogene. This TCR came from a woman in her forties or fifties with acute or convalescent COVID-19. The CDR3 is CASGRWGTGRSTDTQYF. As DNA, the CDR3 is TGTGCCAGCGGCAGATGGGGGACAGGGAGGAGCACAGATACGCAGTATTTT.